A selection of T cell receptor beta chains follows, all from one sample in a study of blood T cell repertoires in COVID-19. Sequencing used immunoSEQ multiplex PCR; TCRdb keeps in-frame clones, though not all of them. The repertoire holds around 290,000 clones, with around 89% as singletons. The sample taken for sequencing was peripheral blood. Receptor source: a man between 40 and 49 years old with acute or convalescent COVID-19. CDR3s include the opening cysteine and the closing phenylalanine or tryptophan. D genes are given only for firm matches. The size entry is marked missing in some rows and otherwise reads once, few, many or a size class.

TRBV24-1	TRBJ1-2	NA	NA	TGTGCCACCAGTGACCCGACAGATACCTATGGCTACACCTTC	CATSDPTDTYGYTF
TRBV6-5	TRBJ1-3	few	TRBD1	TGTGCCAGCACTCGAGACAGGGGGCCTGGAAACACCATATATTTT	CASTRDRGPGNTIYF
TRBV9	TRBJ2-1	once	NA	TGTGCCAGCACCCCGGGGGAGTTCACGGATGAGCAGTTCTTC	CASTPGEFTDEQFF
TRBV4-2	TRBJ1-2	NA	TRBD1	TGTGCCAGCAGCCAACGGACAGGGGATCCGAGCACCTTC	CASSQRTGDPSTF
TRBV10-3	TRBJ1-5	NA	TRBD1	TGTGCCATCAGCGCGATCCGGACAGGGGGTGGGGGCAATCAGCCCCAGCATTTT	CAISAIRTGGGGNQPQHF
TRBV6-4	TRBJ1-1	NA	NA	TGTGCCAGCAGTGATACTAGGAGCACTGAAGCTTTCTTT	CASSDTRSTEAFF
TRBV4-2	TRBJ1-2	NA	NA	TGTGCCAGCAGCCGGGAGCTGAGGAACTATGGCTACACCTTC	CASSRELRNYGYTF
TRBV10-3	TRBJ2-6	NA	NA	TGTGCCATCAGTGGTTCTACCGGGGCCAACGTCCTGACTTTC	CAISGSTGANVLTF
TRBV3-1/TRBV3-2	TRBJ1-1	NA	TRBD1	TGTGCCAGCAGCCTGGGACAGGGGGCTGGCACTGAAGCTTTCTTT	CASSLGQGAGTEAFF
TRBV4-1	TRBJ1-2	NA	TRBD1	TGCGCCAGCAGCCAAGAGGGGACAGGTCATTATGGCTACACCTTC	CASSQEGTGHYGYTF
TRBV6-2/TRBV6-3	TRBJ1-6	few	TRBD1	TGTGCCAGCAGTTCCACCGACAGGGGCAATAATTCACCCCTCCACTTT	CASSSTDRGNNSPLHF
TRBV6-6	TRBJ2-6	NA	NA	TGTGCCAGCGCAGGATCCGGGGCCAACGTCCTGACTTTC	CASAGSGANVLTF
TRBV6-5	TRBJ1-4	NA	NA	TGTGCCAGCAGACCTATGACAGGCGGAAAACTGTTTTTT	CASRPMTGGKLFF
TRBV2	TRBJ2-4	NA	NA	TGTGCCAGCAGCCTAGCCAAAAACATTCAGTACTTC	CASSLAKNIQYF
TRBV3-1/TRBV3-2	TRBJ1-2	NA	NA	TGTGCCAGCAGCCAAAATGGAGGTCTTTATGGCTACACCTTC	CASSQNGGLYGYTF
TRBV6-5	TRBJ2-7	NA	NA	TGTGCCAGCAGTTCTAAGAGCTACGAGCAGTACTTC	CASSSKSYEQYF
TRBV30	TRBJ1-6	NA	TRBD1	TGTGCCTGGAGGGTACAGGGGGCGAATTCACCCCTCCACTTT	CAWRVQGANSPLHF
TRBV7-9	TRBJ1-2	NA	NA	TGTGCCAGCAGCTTAGTTGTCGGCAGGGCAGCCTATGGCTACACCTTC	CASSLVVGRAAYGYTF
TRBV3-1/TRBV3-2	TRBJ2-3	NA	NA	TGTGCCAGCAGCCAAAAGGACTATCCTTTCACAGATACGCAGTATTTT	CASSQKDYPFTDTQYF
TRBV29-1	TRBJ2-1	NA	NA	TGCAGCGTTGAATCGGAGGGAATAATGAATGAGCAGTTCTTC	CSVESEGIMNEQFF
TRBV6-6	TRBJ2-7	NA	NA	TGTGCCAGCAGCTCGACAGTGGGCGAGCAGTACTTC	CASSSTVGEQYF
TRBV5-1	TRBJ1-6	NA	TRBD1	TGCGCCAGCAGCCAGGGACAGGGTCAGAATTCACCCCTCCACTTT	CASSQGQGQNSPLHF